This TCR beta chain was identified during a study of post-analysis software for immune sequencing data (dated by TCRdb to about 2015). Regarding the complete study: Relapsing-remitting, secondary progressive and progressive-relapsing multiple sclerosis were recorded as disease courses, and subtype annotation was lacking for some patients. The patient repertoires were set against about 12 previously published healthy control repertoires from donors whose ages ranged from roughly 6 to 27 years. A subset of samples was prepared in parallel using single-end sample barcoding, then pooled and co-amplified after Illumina adapter ligation.

On the study overall, not on this receptor specifically: The control group was slightly older than the multiple sclerosis patient group. Significantly lower normalized Chao1 diversity was found in multiple sclerosis patients than in controls, suggesting substantial peripheral T-cell clonal expansion. Direct clustering with F measure showed strong co-clustering of samples prepared in the same batch, prompting a batch-effect correction. Significantly higher frequencies in patients than in controls were found for several TRBV segments, including TRBV5-6, TRBV5-1 and TRBV20-1.

CDR1 and CDR2 were assigned from the germline V gene as SGHRS and YFSETQ. Taken from cysteine to phenylalanine, the CDR3 has 17 residues. This entry keeps only the CDR3 DNA: 51 bases, framed from base 1. To demonstrate the VDJtools post-analysis software, TCR beta repertoires were profiled from the peripheral blood of 13 young patients with multiple sclerosis. Multiple sclerosis patients were children and adolescents aged 6 to 15 years. Receptor libraries were prepared by PCR. Sequencing instrument: Illumina HiSeq 2500. Unique molecular identifiers were incorporated into TCR beta cDNA libraries to reduce PCR and sequencing biases. Per 1 to 10 million input T cells, roughly 0.5 million cDNA molecules were obtained, such that each molecule approximated one T cell. The patient libraries were prepared and sequenced using the same protocol as the earlier healthy control dataset. Within a given batch, samples were prepared together, multiplexed and sequenced on the same HiSeq lane. The source study handled its data this way. Raw barcoded reads were processed with MIGEC, discarding single-read molecular identifier groups before consensus assembly and CDR3 extraction. VDJtools was used for post-analysis of the clonotype tables, with diversity normalized by down-sampling every dataset to the smallest sample size. Repertoire overlap clustering matched CDR3 amino acid but not nucleotide sequences to correct batch-related cross-sample contamination. TCRdb reran the public reads through fastp at Q25 and MiXCR, keeping productive beta chains. Entries that share a CDR3 protein sequence are merged under the most common genes and DNA. The V and J calls follow TCRdb's processing rather than the paper's. The sample data list hundreds of thousands of distinct CDR3 sequences, and approximately 60% of these were observed just once. The ten largest clones add up to around 11% of the sample.

In regard to this clonotype: This receptor's antigen is unknown. No much larger clonotype is one base removed from it; base qualities were not supplied.

Sequencing was carried out using blood. The sequence joins TRBV5-1 to TRBJ2-5, and TRBD2 may be the D gene, going by 6 matching bases. The end of the DNA fits TRBJ2-7 better, so the J call may be wrong. The sequence came from a girl aged 2 to 9 with multiple sclerosis. The CDR3: CASSLGFRDSSYYEQYF. The DNA sequence is TGCGCCAGCAGCTTGGGATTCCGGGACTCCAGTTACTACGAGCAGTACTTC.